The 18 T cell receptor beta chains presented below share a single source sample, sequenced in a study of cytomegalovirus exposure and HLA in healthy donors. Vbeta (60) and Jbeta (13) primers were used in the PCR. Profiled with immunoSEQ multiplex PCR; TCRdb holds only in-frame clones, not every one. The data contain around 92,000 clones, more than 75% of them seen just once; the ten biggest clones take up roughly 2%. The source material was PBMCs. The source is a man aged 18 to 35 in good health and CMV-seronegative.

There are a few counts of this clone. The CDR3 sequence is CASSPSGTGHQPQHF. CDR3 sequence (DNA): TGCGCCAGCAGCCCCTCCGGGACAGGGCATCAGCCCCAGCATTTT. This chain joins TRBV5-1 and TRBJ1-5; 9 bases are a match to TRBD1. CDR1 SGHRS and CDR2 YFSETQ come from the germline V gene. This CDR3 is 15 amino acids long. Trimming at V came to 4 bases and at J to 5 bases, leaving 7 bases not matched to a gene. Combining the CDR3 with reference TRBV5-1 and TRBJ1-5 gives the whole variable domain KAGVTQTPRYLIKTRGQQVTLSCSPISGHRSVSWYQQTPGQGLQFLFEYFSETQRNKGNFPGRFSGRQFSNSRSEMNVSTLELGDSALYLCASSPSGTGHQPQHFGDGTRLSIL.

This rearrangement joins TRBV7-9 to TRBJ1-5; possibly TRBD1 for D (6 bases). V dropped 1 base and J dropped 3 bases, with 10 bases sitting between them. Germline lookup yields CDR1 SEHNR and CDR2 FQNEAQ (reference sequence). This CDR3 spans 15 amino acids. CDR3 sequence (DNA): TGTGCCAGCAGCTTAGAAGGACAGTACAATCAGCCCCAGCATTTT. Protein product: CASSLEGQYNQPQHF.

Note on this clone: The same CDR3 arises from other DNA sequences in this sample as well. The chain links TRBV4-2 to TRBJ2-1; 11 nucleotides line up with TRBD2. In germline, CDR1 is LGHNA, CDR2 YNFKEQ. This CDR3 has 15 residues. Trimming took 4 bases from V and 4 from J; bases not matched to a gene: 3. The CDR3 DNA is TGTGCCAGCAGCCCCGGGACTAGCGGATACAATGAGCAGTTCTTC. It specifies CASSPGTSGYNEQFF.

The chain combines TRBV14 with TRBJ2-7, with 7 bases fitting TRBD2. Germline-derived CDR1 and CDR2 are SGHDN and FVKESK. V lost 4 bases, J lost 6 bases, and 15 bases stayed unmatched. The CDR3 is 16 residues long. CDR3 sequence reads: CASSRFLLGGGGEQYF. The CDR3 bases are TGTGCCAGCAGCCGCTTTTTACTTGGTGGGGGGGGCGAGCAGTACTTC.

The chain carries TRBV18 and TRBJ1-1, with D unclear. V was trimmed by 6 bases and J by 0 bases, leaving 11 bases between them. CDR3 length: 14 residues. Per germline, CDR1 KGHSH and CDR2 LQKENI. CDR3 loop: CASSPTPLNTEAFF. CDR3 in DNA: TGTGCCAGCTCTCCCACACCTTTGAACACTGAAGCTTTCTTT.

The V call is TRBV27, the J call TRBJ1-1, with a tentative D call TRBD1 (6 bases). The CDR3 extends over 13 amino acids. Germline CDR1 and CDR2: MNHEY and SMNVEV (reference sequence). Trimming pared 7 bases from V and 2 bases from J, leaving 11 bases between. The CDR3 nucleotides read TGTGCCAGCACCAACAGGGTCAACACTGAAGCTTTCTTT. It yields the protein CASTNRVNTEAFF.

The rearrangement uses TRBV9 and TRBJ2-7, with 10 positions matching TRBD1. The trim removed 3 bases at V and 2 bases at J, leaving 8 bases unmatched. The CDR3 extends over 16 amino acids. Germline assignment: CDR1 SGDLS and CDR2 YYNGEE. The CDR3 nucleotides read TGTGCCAGCAGCGCAACGTCCGGACAGGGGGCCTACGAGCAGTACTTC. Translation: CASSATSGQGAYEQYF.

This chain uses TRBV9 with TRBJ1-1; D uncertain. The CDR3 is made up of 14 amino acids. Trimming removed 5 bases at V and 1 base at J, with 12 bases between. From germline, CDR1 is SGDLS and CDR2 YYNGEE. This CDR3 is CASRRTDGNTEAFF. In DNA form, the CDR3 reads TGTGCCAGCAGGCGAACAGACGGGAACACTGAAGCTTTCTTT.

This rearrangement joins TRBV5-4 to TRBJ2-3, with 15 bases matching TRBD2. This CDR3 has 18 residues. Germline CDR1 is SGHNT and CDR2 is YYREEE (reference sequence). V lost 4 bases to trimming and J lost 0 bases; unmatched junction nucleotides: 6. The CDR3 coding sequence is TGTGCCAGCAGCCCAGGGACTAGCGGGGGGCATAGCACAGATACGCAGTATTTT. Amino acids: CASSPGTSGGHSTDTQYF.

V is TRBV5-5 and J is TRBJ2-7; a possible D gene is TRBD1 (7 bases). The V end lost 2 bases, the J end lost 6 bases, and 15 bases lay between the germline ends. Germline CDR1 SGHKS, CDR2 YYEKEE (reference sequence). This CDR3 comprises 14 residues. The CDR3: CASSFPAQGGEQYF. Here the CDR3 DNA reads TGTGCCAGCAGCTTCCCTGCGCAGGGGGGCGAGCAGTACTTC.

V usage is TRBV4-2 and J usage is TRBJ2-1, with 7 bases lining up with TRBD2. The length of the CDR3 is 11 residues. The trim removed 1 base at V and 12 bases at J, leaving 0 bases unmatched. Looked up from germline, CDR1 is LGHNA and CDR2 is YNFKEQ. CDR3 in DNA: TGTGCCAGCAGCCAAGCGGGGGGGCAGTTCTTC. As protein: CASSQAGGQFF.

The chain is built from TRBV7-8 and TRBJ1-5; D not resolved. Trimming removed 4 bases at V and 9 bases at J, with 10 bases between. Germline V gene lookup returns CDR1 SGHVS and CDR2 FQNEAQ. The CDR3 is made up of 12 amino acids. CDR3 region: CASSWVGGPQHF. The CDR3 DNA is TGTGCCAGCAGCTGGGTAGGAGGGCCCCAGCATTTT.

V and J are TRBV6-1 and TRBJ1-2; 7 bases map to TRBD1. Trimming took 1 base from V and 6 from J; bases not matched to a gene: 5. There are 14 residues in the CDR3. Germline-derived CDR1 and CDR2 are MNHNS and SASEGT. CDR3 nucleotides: TGTGCCAGCAGTGAAGGAGGGGGCAAGGATGGCTACACCTTC. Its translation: CASSEGGGKDGYTF.

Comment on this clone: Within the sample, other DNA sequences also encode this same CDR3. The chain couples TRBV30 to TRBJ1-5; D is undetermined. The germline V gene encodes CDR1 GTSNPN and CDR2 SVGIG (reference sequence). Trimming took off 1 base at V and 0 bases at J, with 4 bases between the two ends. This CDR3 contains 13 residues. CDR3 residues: CAWSDSSNQPQHF. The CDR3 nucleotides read TGTGCCTGGAGTGACAGTAGCAATCAGCCCCAGCATTTT. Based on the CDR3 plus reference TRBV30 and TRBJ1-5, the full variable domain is SQTIHQWPATLVQPVGSPLSLECTVEGTSNPNLYWYRQAAGRGLQLLFYSVGIGQISSEVPQNLSASRPQDRQFILSSKKLLLSDSGFYLCAWSDSSNQPQHFGDGTRLSIL.

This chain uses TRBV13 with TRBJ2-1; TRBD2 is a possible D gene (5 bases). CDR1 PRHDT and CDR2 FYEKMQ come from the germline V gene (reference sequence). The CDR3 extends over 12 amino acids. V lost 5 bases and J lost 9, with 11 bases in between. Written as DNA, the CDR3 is TGTGCCAGCAGCACCGGGGTGGGTGAGCAGTTCTTC. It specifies CASSTGVGEQFF.

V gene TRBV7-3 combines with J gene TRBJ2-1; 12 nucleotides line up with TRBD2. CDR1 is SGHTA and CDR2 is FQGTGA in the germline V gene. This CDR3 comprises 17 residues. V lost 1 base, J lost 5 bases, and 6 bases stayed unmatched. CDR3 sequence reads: CASSLMASGGADNEQFF. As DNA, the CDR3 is TGTGCCAGCAGCTTAATGGCTAGCGGGGGGGCCGACAATGAGCAGTTCTTC. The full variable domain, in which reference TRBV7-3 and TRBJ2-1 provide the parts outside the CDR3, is GAGVSQTPSNKVTEKGKYVELRCDPISGHTALYWYRQSLGQGPEFLIYFQGTGAADDSGLPNDRFFAVRPEGSVSTLKIQRTERGDSAVYLCASSLMASGGADNEQFFGPGTRLTVL.

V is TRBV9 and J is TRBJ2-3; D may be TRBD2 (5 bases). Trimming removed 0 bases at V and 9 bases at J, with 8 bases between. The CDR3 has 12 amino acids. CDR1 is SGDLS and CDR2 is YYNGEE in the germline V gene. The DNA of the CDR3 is TGTGCCAGCAGCGTAGAGTCGGGGACGCAGTATTTT. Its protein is CASSVESGTQYF.

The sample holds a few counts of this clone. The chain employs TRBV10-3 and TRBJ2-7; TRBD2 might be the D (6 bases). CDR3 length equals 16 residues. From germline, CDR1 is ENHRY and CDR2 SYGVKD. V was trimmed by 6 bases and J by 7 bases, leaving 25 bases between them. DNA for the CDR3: TGTGCCATCAGCCCCTCGGGAGCAGCCTACGAAGCTGAGCAGTACTTC. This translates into CAISPSGAAYEAEQYF.